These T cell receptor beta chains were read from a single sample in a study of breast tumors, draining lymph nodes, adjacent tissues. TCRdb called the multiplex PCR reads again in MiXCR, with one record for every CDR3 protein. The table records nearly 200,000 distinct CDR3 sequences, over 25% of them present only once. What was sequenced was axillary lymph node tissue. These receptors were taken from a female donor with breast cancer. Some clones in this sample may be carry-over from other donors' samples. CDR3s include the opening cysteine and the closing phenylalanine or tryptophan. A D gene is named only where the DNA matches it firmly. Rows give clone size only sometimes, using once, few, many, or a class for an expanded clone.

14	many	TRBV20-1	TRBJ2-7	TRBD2	TGCAGTGCGTTGAGGACTAGCGGTCCCTACGAGCAGTACTTC	CSALRTSGPYEQYF
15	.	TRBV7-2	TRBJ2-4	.	TGTGCCAGCAGCCAGATGGAGTTAGCCAAAAACATTCAGCACTTC	CASSQMELAKNIQHF
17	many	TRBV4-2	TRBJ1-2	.	TGTGCCAGCAGCCCCCTGGGGCAGGGAACAGTACACTATGGCTACACCTTC	CASSPLGQGTVHYGYTF
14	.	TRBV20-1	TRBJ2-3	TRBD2	TGCAGTGCTTTCCTTAGCGGGACAACAGATACGCAGTATTTT	CSAFLSGTTDTQYF
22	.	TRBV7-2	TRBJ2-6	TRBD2	TGTGCCAGCGGCCAAGATCCACCGGGACTAGCGGGAGGCAGTTCTGGGGCCAACGTCCTGACTTTC	CASGQDPPGLAGGSSGANVLTF
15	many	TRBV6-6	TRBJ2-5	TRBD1	TGTGCCAGCAGATTTAACCGGGACAGACAAGAGACCCAGTACTTC	CASRFNRDRQETQYF
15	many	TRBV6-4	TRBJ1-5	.	TGTGCCAGCCGCCGGGAAGGGGGTCCCAATCAGCCCCAGCATTTT	CASRREGGPNQPQHF
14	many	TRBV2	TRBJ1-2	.	TGTGCCAGCAGTCCCCAGGGGCTGGACTATGGCTACACCTTC	CASSPQGLDYGYTF
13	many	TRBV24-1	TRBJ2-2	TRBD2	TGTGCCACCAGGGGAGCGGGGGCCGGGGAGCTGTTTTTT	CATRGAGAGELFF
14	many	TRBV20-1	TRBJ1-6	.	TGCAGTGCTGAACGGACAGCCTATAATTCACCCCTCCACTTT	CSAERTAYNSPLHF
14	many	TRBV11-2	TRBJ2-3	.	TGTGCCAGCAGCTTAGGTCACCGTGATGATACGCAGTATTTT	CASSLGHRDDTQYF
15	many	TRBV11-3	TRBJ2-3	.	TGTGCCAGCAGCTTGGGTGGGACCCCCACAGATACGCAGTATTTT	CASSLGGTPTDTQYF
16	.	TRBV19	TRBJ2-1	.	TGTGCCAGTAACCGAGGGGCCGGAGGCTCCTACAATGAGCAGTTCTTC	CASNRGAGGSYNEQFF
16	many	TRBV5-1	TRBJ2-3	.	TGCGCCAGCAGCTTGGAAATGGGGGGCCCCACAGATACGCAGTATTTT	CASSLEMGGPTDTQYF
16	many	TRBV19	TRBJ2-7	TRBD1	TGTGCCAGTAGTGTAATGGGGACAGGGGGTTTCTACGAGCAGTACTTC	CASSVMGTGGFYEQYF
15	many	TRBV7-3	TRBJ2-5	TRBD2	TGTGCCAGCAGCCAACTGGGACTAGCGGGGGAGACCCAGTACTTC	CASSQLGLAGETQYF
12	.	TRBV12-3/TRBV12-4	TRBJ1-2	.	TGTGCCTGCAGTTCCCCGAACTATGGCTACACCTTC	CACSSPNYGYTF
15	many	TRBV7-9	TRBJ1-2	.	TGTGCCAGCAGCTTAGCGCCTGGAAGGAACTATGGCTACCCCTTC	CASSLAPGRNYGYPF
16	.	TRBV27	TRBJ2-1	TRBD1	TGTGCCAGCAGTTTAAGGGGACAGGTTTTCCTCAATGAGCAGTTCTTC	CASSLRGQVFLNEQFF
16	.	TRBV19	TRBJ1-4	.	TGTGCCAGTACCCTGACTAGCGGGGGTGCTAATGAAAAACTGTTTTTT	CASTLTSGGANEKLFF
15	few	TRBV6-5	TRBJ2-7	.	TGTGCCAGCAGCCACGCTAGAGCCGGGACTTGGGAGCAGTACTTC	CASSHARAGTWEQYF
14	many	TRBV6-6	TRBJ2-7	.	TGTGCCAGCAGTGACCAGGGGGGTGGCAACGAGCAGTACTTC	CASSDQGGGNEQYF
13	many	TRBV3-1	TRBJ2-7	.	TGTGCCAGCAGCCGGGACCTATCCTACGAGCAGTACTTC	CASSRDLSYEQYF
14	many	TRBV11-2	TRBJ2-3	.	TGTGCCAGCAGCTTACAACTGGGCACAGATACGCAGTATTTT	CASSLQLGTDTQYF
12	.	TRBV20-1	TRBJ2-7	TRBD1	TGCAGTGAACCGGGACAGGGTGGCGAGCAGTACTTC	CSEPGQGGEQYF
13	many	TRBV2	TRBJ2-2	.	TGTGCCAGCAAAGGGCCGAGGACCGGGGAGCTGTTTTTT	CASKGPRTGELFF
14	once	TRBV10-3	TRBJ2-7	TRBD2	TGTGCCATCAAGATCCGGGAGGCTTCCTACGAGCAGTACTTC	CAIKIREASYEQYF
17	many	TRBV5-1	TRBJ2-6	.	TGCGCCAGCAGCTTGGTTTTAGGGGGCTCTGGGGCCAACGTCCTGACTTTC	CASSLVLGGSGANVLTF
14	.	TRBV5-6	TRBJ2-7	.	TGTGCCAGCAGCTTGGGCAGAGCAGGTGGCGAGCAGTACTTC	CASSLGRAGGEQYF
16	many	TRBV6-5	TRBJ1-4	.	TGTGCCAGCAGAATGGGGGGAAATCGGGTGGTAGAAAAACTGTTTTTT	CASRMGGNRVVEKLFF
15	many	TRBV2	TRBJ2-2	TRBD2	TGTGCCAGCAAAGAGCGGGGACCGAACACCGGGGAGCTGTTTTTT	CASKERGPNTGELFF
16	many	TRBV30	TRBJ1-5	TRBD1	TGTGCCTGGAGTGCGGGACAGGGAGGTGGGAATCAGCCCCAGCATTTT	CAWSAGQGGGNQPQHF
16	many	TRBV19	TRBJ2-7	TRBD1	TGTGCCAGTAGTAAGGAAGCGAGGACAGGGCGGTACGAGCAGTACTTC	CASSKEARTGRYEQYF
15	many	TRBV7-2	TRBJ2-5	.	TGTGCCAGCAGCTTAGGAGGGGACATACAAGAGACCCAGTACTTC	CASSLGGDIQETQYF
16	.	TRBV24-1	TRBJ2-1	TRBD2	TGTGCCACCAGTGGACTAGCGGGGGGGAGGGTAAATGAGCAGTTCTTC	CATSGLAGGRVNEQFF
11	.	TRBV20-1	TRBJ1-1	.	TGCAGTGCTAGCGAGAACACTGAAGCTTTCTTT	CSASENTEAFF
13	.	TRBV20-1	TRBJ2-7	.	TGCAGTGCTAGAGAGACCCCAATCTACGAGCAGTACTTC	CSARETPIYEQYF
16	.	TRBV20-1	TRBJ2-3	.	TGCAGTGCTAGAGCAACCGGGTCAGGGGTGGGAGATACGCAGTATTTT	CSARATGSGVGDTQYF
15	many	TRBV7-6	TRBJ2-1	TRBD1	TGTGCCAGCAGCTTAGGACAGGGAGCCTACAATGAGCAGTTCTTC	CASSLGQGAYNEQFF
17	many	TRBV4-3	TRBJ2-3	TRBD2	TGCGCCAGCAGCCAAGATCGAAGCGGGGGGGGCACAGATACGCAGTATTTT	CASSQDRSGGGTDTQYF
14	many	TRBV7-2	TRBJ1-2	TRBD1	TGTGCCAGCAGCTCCACGGACAGGGGCGGTGGCTACACCTTC	CASSSTDRGGGYTF
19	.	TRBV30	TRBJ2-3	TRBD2	TGTGCCTGGAGTGTAGTCGGACTAACGGGGGGGCCCGATCCGGATACGCAGTATTTT	CAWSVVGLTGGPDPDTQYF
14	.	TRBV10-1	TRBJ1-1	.	TGCGCCAGCAGTGGGACTTTCCCGAACACTGAAGCTTTCTTT	CASSGTFPNTEAFF
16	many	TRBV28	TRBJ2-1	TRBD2	TGTGCCAGCAGGGTTGGTGGACTAGCTCATTTCAATGAGCAGTTCTTC	CASRVGGLAHFNEQFF
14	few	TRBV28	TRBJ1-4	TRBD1	TGTGCCAGCAGTCCCCACGGGACAGGCGTAAAGCTGTTTTTT	CASSPHGTGVKLFF
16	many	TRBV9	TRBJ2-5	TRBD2	TGTGCCAGCAGCGTAGGAGGGACTAGCGGGGTAGAGACCCAGTACTTC	CASSVGGTSGVETQYF
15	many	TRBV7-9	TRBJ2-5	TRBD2	TGTGCCAGCAGCCCCGGGACTAGCGGGTTGGAGACCCAGTACTTC	CASSPGTSGLETQYF
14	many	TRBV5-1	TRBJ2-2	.	TGCGCCAGCAGCTTCCGGACTGGTACCGGGGAGCTGTTTTTT	CASSFRTGTGELFF
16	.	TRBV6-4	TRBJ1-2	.	TGTGCCAGCAGTCCCGACATCCGGGGGACTAACTATGGCTACACCTTC	CASSPDIRGTNYGYTF
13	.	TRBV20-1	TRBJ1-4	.	TGCAGTGCTAGAGGGGGAGGAGGTGAAAAACCGTTTTTT	CSARGGGGEKPFF
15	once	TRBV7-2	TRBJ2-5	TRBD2	TGTGCCAGCAGCCTCAGACTAGCGGGGAGGGAGACCCAGTACTTC	CASSLRLAGRETQYF
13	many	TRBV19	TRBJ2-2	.	TGTGCCAGTAGACAGGGGAACACCGGGGAGCTGTTTTTT	CASRQGNTGELFF
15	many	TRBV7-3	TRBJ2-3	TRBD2	TGTGCCAGCAGCTTAGGTGGCGGGGGTGGAGATACGCAGTATTTT	CASSLGGGGGDTQYF
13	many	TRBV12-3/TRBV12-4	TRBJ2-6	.	TGTGCCAGCATGGGCTTTGGGGCCAACGTCCTGACTTTC	CASMGFGANVLTF